This TCR beta chain was identified in a study of CD8 T cells in Susac syndrome. The RNA input was roughly 0.45 to 1 ug, and it was reverse transcribed with random hexamers. TCRdb re-called the immunoSEQ multiplex PCR reads through MiXCR, storing one row per CDR3 protein. The sample contains 140,000 to 150,000 distinct CDR3 sequences, around 94% of which appear only once. Comments on this clonotype: An end of the junction differs from the germline gene, which may be a read error.

This CDR3 has 12 residues. The germline V gene has CDR1 SGHAT and CDR2 FQNNGV. The gene calls are TRBV11-2 and TRBJ2-7; D uncertain. The sample consisted of CD4+ T cells from PBMCs. The clonotype originates from a human donor in good health. CDR3 residues: CASSLASSSPIF. CDR3 DNA: TGTGCCAGCAGCTTAGCGTCCTCGTCACCGATCTTC.